These 5 T cell receptor beta chains came from one sample sequenced in a study of T cell changes during pregnancy in multiple sclerosis. Generated by immunoSEQ multiplex PCR, the TCRdb table keeps only in-frame clones and is missing some. The data show tens of thousands of clones, roughly nine tenths seen once. Sequenced here: CD8+ T cells from peripheral blood mononuclear cells, sampled before pregnancy. All receptors come from a female donor with multiple sclerosis, enrolled in a pregnancy study.

The chain employs TRBV4-2 and TRBJ1-5; TRBD1 agrees at 9 bases. The V gene's germline CDR1 is LGHNA and CDR2 YNFKEQ. This CDR3 is built from 15 residues. The V gene end was trimmed by 0 bases and the J gene end by 10 bases; junction bases not matched to a gene: 7. CDR3 DNA: TGTGCCAGCAGCCAAGATGGACAGGGGCTTCAACCCCAGCATTTT. Translating it yields CASSQDGQGLQPQHF.

V usage is TRBV10-3 and J usage is TRBJ2-5, with D perhaps matching TRBD2 (6 bases). The CDR3 spans 15 residues. V gave up 3 bases and J gave up 5 bases, with 16 bases separating them. Germline V gene lookup returns CDR1 ENHRY and CDR2 SYGVKD. In DNA, the CDR3 is TGTGCCATCAGTGATTTGGGGCGGGATGGGGAGACCCAGTACTTC. Translating gives CAISDLGRDGETQYF.

The J gene is TRBJ2-2, the V gene TRBV6-5; D ambiguous. Germline CDR1 MNHEY, CDR2 SVGAGI. This CDR3 spans 13 amino acids. V lost 2 bases and J 4 bases, leaving 5 bases between the germline ends. The CDR3 bases are TGTGCCAGCAGTTACATGGCCACCGGGGAGCTGTTTTTT. This gives the protein CASSYMATGELFF.

The chain carries TRBV19 and TRBJ1-2, with 10 bases identical to TRBD1. V was clipped by 3 bases and J by 3 bases; unmatched bases: 1. In germline, CDR1 is LNHDA, CDR2 SQIVND (reference sequence). This CDR3 comprises 14 residues. CDR3: CASSIGQGDYGYTF. CDR3 in DNA: TGTGCCAGTAGTATCGGACAGGGGGACTATGGCTACACCTTC.

The V gene is TRBV19, the J gene TRBJ1-1, with TRBD1 matching 8 bases. Germline lookup yields CDR1 LNHDA and CDR2 SQIVND (reference sequence). Trimming cost V 4 bases and J 1 base; bases outside gene matches: 5. The CDR3 is 15 residues long. The CDR3: CASSTPGTGNTEAFF. The CDR3 nucleotides read TGTGCCAGTAGTACCCCGGGGACAGGGAACACTGAAGCTTTCTTT.